This is a list of T cell receptor beta chains from one sample in a study of response to subunit inactivated influenza vaccine. TCRdb used MiXCR to reprocess the RT-PCR reads, holding one entry per CDR3 protein. The sample shows roughly 650,000 distinct CDR3 sequences, approximately 15% of them seen only once. Sequencing used PBMCs from blood, obtained around two weeks before vaccination. The receptors stem from a man aged 50 or older who received an inactivated influenza vaccine. Each CDR3 is given with its conserved first and last residue. Each record gives: clone size, J gene, V gene, D gene, CDR3 DNA, CDR3 protein. The D gene is left open where the match is weak. Size values are once, few and many counts, or a class for expanded clones, and some rows have none.

clone_size: -
j_call: TRBJ2-4
v_call: TRBV7-2
d_call: TRBD1
cdr3_nt: TGTGCCAGCAGCAAAACAGGGGCAGGGGACATTCAGTACTTC
cdr3_aa: CASSKTGAGDIQYF

clone_size: -
j_call: TRBJ1-2
v_call: TRBV27
d_call: -
cdr3_nt: TGTGCCAGCAGTTCCCAACAGGGCGTCTATGGCTACACCTTC
cdr3_aa: CASSSQQGVYGYTF

clone_size: many
j_call: TRBJ2-7
v_call: TRBV28
d_call: -
cdr3_nt: TGTGCCAGCAGTTTACGGGGTTGGGACTCCTACGAGCAGTACTTC
cdr3_aa: CASSLRGWDSYEQYF

clone_size: few
j_call: TRBJ2-3
v_call: TRBV14
d_call: -
cdr3_nt: TGTGCCAGCAGCCAAAGACAGCTCACAGATACGCAGTATTTT
cdr3_aa: CASSQRQLTDTQYF

clone_size: -
j_call: TRBJ1-1
v_call: TRBV12-3/TRBV12-4
d_call: TRBD1
cdr3_nt: TGTGCCAGCAGCGCTACGGGACAGGGGCCGAACACTGAAGTTTACTTT
cdr3_aa: CASSATGQGPNTEVYF

clone_size: few
j_call: TRBJ2-2
v_call: TRBV20-1
d_call: TRBD2
cdr3_nt: TGCAGTGCTGCGGGGCTAGCGGGTACTGGGGAGCTGTTTTTT
cdr3_aa: CSAAGLAGTGELFF

clone_size: few
j_call: TRBJ2-7
v_call: TRBV7-2
d_call: -
cdr3_nt: TGTGCCAGCAGCTTGGGGGACTCCCTTTACGAGCGATACTTC
cdr3_aa: CASSLGDSLYERYF

clone_size: few
j_call: TRBJ2-7
v_call: TRBV6-1
d_call: TRBD2
cdr3_nt: TGTGCCAGCAGGGGGACTAGCGGGAGGAACTACGAGCAGTACTTC
cdr3_aa: CASRGTSGRNYEQYF

clone_size: -
j_call: TRBJ2-3
v_call: TRBV29-1
d_call: TRBD1
cdr3_nt: TGCAGCGTCGGACAGGGACTCACAGATACGCAGTATTTT
cdr3_aa: CSVGQGLTDTQYF

clone_size: -
j_call: TRBJ1-5
v_call: TRBV20-1
d_call: TRBD1
cdr3_nt: TGCAGTGCCCCGACAGGGGCGGATTATAGCAATCAGCCCCAGCATTTT
cdr3_aa: CSAPTGADYSNQPQHF

clone_size: many
j_call: TRBJ1-1
v_call: TRBV29-1
d_call: -
cdr3_nt: TGCAGCGTTGGTCAGCGGAACACTGAAGCTTTCTTT
cdr3_aa: CSVGQRNTEAFF

clone_size: -
j_call: TRBJ2-7
v_call: TRBV13
d_call: -
cdr3_nt: TGTGCCAGCAGCTTAGATGCCAGGGGCTCCGAGCAGTACTTC
cdr3_aa: CASSLDARGSEQYF

clone_size: -
j_call: TRBJ2-3
v_call: TRBV7-2
d_call: -
cdr3_nt: TGTGCCAGCAGCTTAGGGGCTACACGACACACAGATACGCAGTATTTT
cdr3_aa: CASSLGATRHTDTQYF

clone_size: -
j_call: TRBJ2-7
v_call: TRBV12-3/TRBV12-4
d_call: -
cdr3_nt: TGTGCCAGCAGTTTTTGGCTAGGCAACGAGCAGTACTTC
cdr3_aa: CASSFWLGNEQYF

clone_size: many
j_call: TRBJ2-1
v_call: TRBV7-2
d_call: TRBD2
cdr3_nt: TGTGCCAGCAGCCAGTGGACTAGCCTTACCGGTGTTCAGTTCTTC
cdr3_aa: CASSQWTSLTGVQFF

clone_size: -
j_call: TRBJ2-4
v_call: TRBV7-2
d_call: TRBD2
cdr3_nt: TGTGCCAGCAGCTTAGGTGGGGGGGGCATTCAGTACTTC
cdr3_aa: CASSLGGGGIQYF

clone_size: -
j_call: TRBJ2-3
v_call: TRBV20-1
d_call: TRBD2
cdr3_nt: TGCAGTGCCCTGGGGCTAGCGGGGCCAGATACGCAGTATTTT
cdr3_aa: CSALGLAGPDTQYF